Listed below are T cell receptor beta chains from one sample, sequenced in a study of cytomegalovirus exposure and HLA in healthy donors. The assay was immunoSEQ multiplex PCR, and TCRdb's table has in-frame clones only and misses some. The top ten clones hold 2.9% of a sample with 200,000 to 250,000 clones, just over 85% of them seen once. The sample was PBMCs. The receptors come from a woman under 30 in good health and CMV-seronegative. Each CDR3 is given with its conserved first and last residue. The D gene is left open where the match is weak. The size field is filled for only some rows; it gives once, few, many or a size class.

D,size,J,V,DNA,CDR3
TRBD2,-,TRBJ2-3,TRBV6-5,TGTGCCAGCAGTTCACTAGCGGGGTTCACAGATACGCAGTATTTT,CASSSLAGFTDTQYF
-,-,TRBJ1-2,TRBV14,TGTGCCAGCAGCCAGCTAGGGGCGGACCTATATGGCTACACCTTC,CASSQLGADLYGYTF
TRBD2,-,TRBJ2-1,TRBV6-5,TGTGCCAGCAGTTATAGCGCGGGAGGACCCTACAATGAGCAGTTCTTC,CASSYSAGGPYNEQFF
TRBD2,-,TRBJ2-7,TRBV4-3,TGCGCCAGCAGCCAAGAGTGGGGCGGGAGTGGGTACGAGCAGTACTTC,CASSQEWGGSGYEQYF
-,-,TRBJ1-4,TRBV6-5,TGTGCCAGCAGTTCGCGTCCGTCGGGGAAACTGTTTTTT,CASSSRPSGKLFF
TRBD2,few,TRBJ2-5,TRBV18,TGTGCCAGCTCACCTAACGGGAGGGCCGCAGAGACCCAGTACTTC,CASSPNGRAAETQYF
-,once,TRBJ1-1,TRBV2,TGTGCCAGCAGCAGTTCCACAGGGAGGAACACTGAAGCTTTCTTT,CASSSSTGRNTEAFF
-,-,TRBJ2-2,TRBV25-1,TGTGCCAGCATGGTGGTCGGCACCGGGGAGCTGTTTTTT,CASMVVGTGELFF
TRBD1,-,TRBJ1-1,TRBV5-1,TGCGCCAGCACGGGACAGGGCAACACTGAAGCTTTCTTT,CASTGQGNTEAFF
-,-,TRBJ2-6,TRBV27,TGTGCCAGCAGTTTACAGGGAGGCCCTCCCTCTGGGGCCAACGTCCTGACTTTC,CASSLQGGPPSGANVLTF
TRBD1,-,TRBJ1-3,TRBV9,TGTGCCAGCAGCGGGACAGGGAGAGGAGCCACCATATATTTT,CASSGTGRGATIYF
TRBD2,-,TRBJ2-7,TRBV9,TGTGCCAGCAGCGTTATAGCGGGAGAGGGCTACGAGCAGTACTTC,CASSVIAGEGYEQYF
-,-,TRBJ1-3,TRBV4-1,TGCGCCAGCAGCCAGACAGGATCTGGAAACACCATATATTTT,CASSQTGSGNTIYF
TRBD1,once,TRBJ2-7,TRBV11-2,TGTGCCAGCAGCTTCGGACAGGGCGGATTCTACGAGCAGTACTTC,CASSFGQGGFYEQYF
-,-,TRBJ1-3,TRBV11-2,TGTGCCAGCAGCTTATCCGGGACAAGAAACACCATATATTTT,CASSLSGTRNTIYF
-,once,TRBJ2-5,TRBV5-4,TGTGCCAGCAGCGGAGGGGGCGCGGAGACCCAGTACTTC,CASSGGGAETQYF
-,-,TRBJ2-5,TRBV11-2,TGTGCCAGCAGCTTATCGAGCGGGGAGACCCAGTACTTC,CASSLSSGETQYF
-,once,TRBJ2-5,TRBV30,TGTGCCTGGAGTGGAGGGGGTACCATCCAAGAGACCCAGTACTTC,CAWSGGGTIQETQYF
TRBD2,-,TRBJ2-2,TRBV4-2,TGTGCCAGCAGCCCTGGGACTAGCGGGAGTTTTGTGAGAAACACCGGGGAGCTGTTTTTT,CASSPGTSGSFVRNTGELFF
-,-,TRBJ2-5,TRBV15,TGTGCCACCAGCAGAGCTCCGCAAGAGACCCAGTACTTC,CATSRAPQETQYF
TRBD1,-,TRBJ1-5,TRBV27,TGTGCCAGCAGTTTACAGGGGGATGGTCAGCCCCAGCATTTT,CASSLQGDGQPQHF
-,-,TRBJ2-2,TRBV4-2,TGTGCCAGCAGCAAAGAGGGGACAAGGAACACCGGGGAGCTGTTTTTT,CASSKEGTRNTGELFF
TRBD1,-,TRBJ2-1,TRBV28,TGTGCCAGCAGTCCCACAGGGGGCTCCTACAATGAGCAGTTCTTC,CASSPTGGSYNEQFF
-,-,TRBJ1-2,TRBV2,TGTGCCAGCAGTGGTCGGGAGGGAAATGGCTACACCTTC,CASSGREGNGYTF
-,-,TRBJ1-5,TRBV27,TGTGCCAGCAGTTTACGGGGGAATCAGCCCCAGCATTTT,CASSLRGNQPQHF
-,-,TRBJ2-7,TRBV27,TGTGCCAGCAGAGTGACCGCAGGGGCTTCCGAGCAGTACTTC,CASRVTAGASEQYF
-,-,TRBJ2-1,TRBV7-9,TGTGCCAGCAGCTTAGTAGCGGCTATAAACAATGAGCAGTTCTTC,CASSLVAAINNEQFF
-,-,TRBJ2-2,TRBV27,TGTGCCAGCACTTCTCCGGGTTTAAACACCGGGGAGCTGTTTTTT,CASTSPGLNTGELFF
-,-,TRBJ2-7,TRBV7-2,TGTGCCAGCAGCTTAGGGTTAGGGGACTCCTACGAGCAGTACTTC,CASSLGLGDSYEQYF
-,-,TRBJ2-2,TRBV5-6,TGTGCCAGCAGCCGTTTTTTTGGGCCCACTACCGGGGAGCTGTTTTTT,CASSRFFGPTTGELFF
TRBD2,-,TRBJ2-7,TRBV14,TGTGCCAGCAGCGACCCTAGCGGCAGAGCCTACGAGCAGTACTTC,CASSDPSGRAYEQYF
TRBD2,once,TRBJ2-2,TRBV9,TGTGCCAGCAGCGTGGCGGGACTAGCGGAGAACACCGGGGAGCTGTTTTTT,CASSVAGLAENTGELFF
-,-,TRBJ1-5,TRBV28,TGTGCCAGCAGTTTAGCGTTGTTTCAGCCCCAGCATTTT,CASSLALFQPQHF
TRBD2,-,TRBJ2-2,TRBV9,TGTGCCAGCAGCAAGGGACTAGCGGGCAGGACCGGGGAGCTGTTTTTT,CASSKGLAGRTGELFF
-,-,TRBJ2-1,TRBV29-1,TGCAGCGTGGACTCCCCCGGTGATGAGCAGTTCTTC,CSVDSPGDEQFF
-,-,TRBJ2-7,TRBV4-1,TGCGCCAGCAGCCAGACTACAGGGTGGGGCTACGAGCAGTACTTC,CASSQTTGWGYEQYF
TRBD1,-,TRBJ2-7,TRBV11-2,TGTGCCAGCAGCTACAGGACAGGGGGCCCCGAGCAGTACTTC,CASSYRTGGPEQYF
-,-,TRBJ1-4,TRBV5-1,TGCGCCAGCAGCTTGTATCCTACTACAACTAATGAAAAACTGTTTTTT,CASSLYPTTTNEKLFF
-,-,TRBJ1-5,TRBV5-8,TGTGCCAGCAGCTTGAATCCAGGGAACAATCAGCCCCAGCATTTT,CASSLNPGNNQPQHF
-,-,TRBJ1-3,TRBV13,TGTGCCAGCAGCTTAGCCGGGTCGGCGGGGCAGGGTGGAAACACCATATATTTT,CASSLAGSAGQGGNTIYF
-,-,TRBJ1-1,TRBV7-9,TGTGCCAGCAGCCCAAGGGGGGGGGCGACTTACACTGAAGCTTTCTTT,CASSPRGGATYTEAFF
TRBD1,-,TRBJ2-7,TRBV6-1,TGTGCCAGCAAGGGACAGAGGTCCTACGAGCAGTACTTC,CASKGQRSYEQYF
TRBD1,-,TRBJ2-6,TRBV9,TGTGCCAGCAGCAGGGGGCAATCTGGGGCCAACGTCCTGACTTTC,CASSRGQSGANVLTF
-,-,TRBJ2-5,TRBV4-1,TGCGCCAGCAGCCAAGAGGGCCCCAAGGAGACCCAGTACTTC,CASSQEGPKETQYF
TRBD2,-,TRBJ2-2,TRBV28,TGTGCCAGCAGCCCACGGACTAGCAGTGCCGGGGAGCTGTTTTTT,CASSPRTSSAGELFF
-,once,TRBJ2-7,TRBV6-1,TGTGCCAGCAGTGTTTTCCACAGGGCCTACGAGCAGTACTTC,CASSVFHRAYEQYF
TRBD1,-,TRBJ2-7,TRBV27,TGTGCCAGCAGACCTAGACCCGGGACAGGGATCACCTACGAGCAGTACTTC,CASRPRPGTGITYEQYF
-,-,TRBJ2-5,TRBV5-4,TGTGCCAGCAGCTTGGCGGGCGGGAAGGAGACCCAGTACTTC,CASSLAGGKETQYF
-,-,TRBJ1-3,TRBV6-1,TGTGCCAGCAGTGAATTCGGCAGGCCTGGAAACACCATATATTTT,CASSEFGRPGNTIYF
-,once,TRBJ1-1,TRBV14,TGTGCCAGCAGCCAATTTACCGCACCTCGGGGTTTTGGGGACAACCTGGTGAACACTGAAGCTTTCTTT,CASSQFTAPRGFGDNLVNTEAFF
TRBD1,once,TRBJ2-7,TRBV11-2,TGTGCCAGCAGCTTAGGACAGGGATTGTACGAGCAGTACTTC,CASSLGQGLYEQYF
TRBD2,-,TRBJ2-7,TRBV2,TGTGCCAGCAGTGAAGCCGGACTAGCGGACTACGAGCAGTACTTC,CASSEAGLADYEQYF
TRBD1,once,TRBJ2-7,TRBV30,TGTGCCTGGAGTGACGGCGGGACAGGTGACCGGGAGCAGTACTTC,CAWSDGGTGDREQYF
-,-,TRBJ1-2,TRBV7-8,TGTGCCAGCAGCTTCCAGGACACTCCTTACTATGGCTACACCTTC,CASSFQDTPYYGYTF
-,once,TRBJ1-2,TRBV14,TGTGCCAGCAGCCAAGTCGCAGGGGACGTGGGCTACACCTTC,CASSQVAGDVGYTF